Below, 32 T cell receptor beta chains from the same sample are listed, as sequenced in a study of blood T cell repertoires in COVID-19. Clones were sequenced by immunoSEQ multiplex PCR, and TCRdb holds only the in-frame ones, with some missing. The sample carries 250,000 or so clones, 84% recorded once. The material sequenced was PBMCs or T cells enriched from blood (not recorded which). These receptors were collected from a man aged 45-60 years who had recovered from COVID-19.

This clone appeared a few times. The V gene is TRBV5-4, the J gene TRBJ1-2, with TRBD1 identical over 7 bases. The ends lost 6 bases at V and 1 base at J; junction bases unmatched: 9. Germline CDR1 SGHNT, CDR2 YYREEE (reference sequence). This CDR3 comprises 15 residues. CDR3 amino acids: CASTLQGNFNYGYTF. The CDR3 DNA reads as TGTGCCAGCACTCTACAGGGGAACTTTAACTATGGCTACACCTTC.

This sequence joins TRBV7-9 and TRBJ2-7, with a tentative D call TRBD2 (5 bases). The CDR3 has 14 residues. Germline CDR1 reads SEHNR; CDR2 reads FQNEAQ (reference sequence). V was cut by 2 bases and J by 6 bases, with 14 bases left in between. CDR3 amino acids: CASSLLATSGEQYF. The CDR3 DNA reads as TGTGCCAGCAGCTTACTAGCTACCTCTGGCGAGCAGTACTTC.

The genes are TRBV18 and TRBJ1-6; D is uncertain. The V end lost 0 bases, the J end lost 7 bases, and 13 bases lay between the germline ends. This CDR3 is built from 16 residues. Germline loops: CDR1 KGHSH, CDR2 LQKENI. The CDR3 DNA sequence: TGTGCCAGCTCACCACCTTTCTCGGGGATCAATTCACCCCTCCACTTT. Encoded protein: CASSPPFSGINSPLHF. The full variable domain, rest sourced from reference TRBV18 and TRBJ1-6, is NAGVMQNPRHLVRRRGQEARLRCSPMKGHSHVYWYRQLPEEGLKFMVYLQKENIIDESGMPKERFSAEFPKEGPSILRIQQVVRGDSAAYFCASSPPFSGINSPLHFGNGTRLTVT.

The chain couples TRBV19 to TRBJ2-1; D not resolved. Trimming removed 5 bases from V and 6 bases from J, with 17 bases in between. The CDR3 is 15 amino acids. In germline, CDR1 is LNHDA, CDR2 SQIVND (reference sequence). CDR3 DNA: TGTGCCAGTAGTTTAATGAATGGTGGCTCCAATGAGCAGTTCTTC. Translated: CASSLMNGGSNEQFF.

V is TRBV9 and J is TRBJ1-6, with TRBD1 identical over 12 bases. The V gene's germline CDR1 is SGDLS and CDR2 YYNGEE. J was trimmed by 6 bases and V by 4 bases; bases with no gene match: 5. The CDR3 loop spans 16 amino acids. CDR3 amino acids: CASSMGTGGGNSPLHF. In DNA, the CDR3 is TGTGCCAGCAGCATGGGGACAGGGGGCGGTAATTCACCCCTCCACTTT.

The chain carries TRBV2 and TRBJ1-3; D not resolved. V shed 2 bases and J shed 2 bases, with 7 bases lying between them. CDR1 is SNHLY, CDR2 FYNNEI, per germline. The CDR3 contains 14 residues. CDR3 region: CASSEWRTGNTIYF. The CDR3 DNA reads TGTGCCAGCAGTGAATGGAGGACTGGAAACACCATATATTTT.

The rearrangement uses TRBV19 and TRBJ2-7; tentatively, D is TRBD2 (6 bases). This CDR3 has 16 residues. The germline V gene encodes CDR1 LNHDA and CDR2 SQIVND (reference sequence). V lost 5 bases and J 4 bases, leaving 21 bases between the germline ends. The CDR3 reads CASSAPRGPSTYEQYF. The DNA of the CDR3 is TGTGCCAGTAGTGCCCCGCGGGGACCATCTACTTACGAGCAGTACTTC.

V usage is TRBV6-5 and J usage is TRBJ1-3, with D uncertain. With 7 bases removed from V and 7 bases from J, the gap between germline ends came to 14 bases. The CDR3 runs 13 residues. The germline gives CDR1 MNHEY, CDR2 SVGAGI. The CDR3 spells CASTPARENTIYF. The CDR3 DNA is TGTGCCAGCACCCCCGCGAGGGAGAACACCATATATTTT.

This chain links TRBV11-3 with TRBJ2-1, with D possibly being TRBD1 (6 bases). The CDR3 loop spans 13 amino acids. Germline V gene data show CDR1 as SGHNT and CDR2 as YENEEA. V was shortened by 3 bases and J by 9 bases, with 12 bases between the two germline ends. CDR3 DNA sequence: TGTGCCAGCAGCTTTCGGACAGCCTCTGAGCAGTTCTTC. Protein sequence: CASSFRTASEQFF.

The chain links TRBV19 to TRBJ1-5; TRBD1 might be the D (6 bases). Germline V gene sequence: CDR1 LNHDA, CDR2 SQIVND (reference sequence). This CDR3 spans 15 amino acids. The germline V and J ends were trimmed by 6 bases and 0 bases, with 12 bases remaining between them. The chain's CDR3 is CASSPDSVSNQPQHF. DNA for the CDR3: TGTGCCAGTAGCCCGGACAGCGTTAGCAATCAGCCCCAGCATTTT.

This chain joins TRBV5-4 and TRBJ2-3, with 9 bases that match TRBD2. The CDR3 loop spans 16 amino acids. V dropped 0 bases and J dropped 5; count of bases not matched to a gene: 7. From germline, CDR1 is SGHNT and CDR2 YYREEE (reference sequence). CDR3 loop: CASSLAAGGRGDTQYF. CDR3 DNA: TGTGCCAGCAGCTTGGCCGCGGGGGGGCGTGGAGATACGCAGTATTTT.

The V and J genes are TRBV28 and TRBJ2-7; the match to TRBD2 covers 8 bases. V shed 2 bases, J shed 7 bases, and the junction held 13 bases outside the gene matches. This CDR3 comprises 16 residues. Germline-derived CDR1 and CDR2 are MDHEN and SYDVKM. The CDR3 DNA reads TGTGCCAGCAGTTTACCCTTGGCTAGCGGGCCGGGAGAGCAGTACTTC. Its protein product is CASSLPLASGPGEQYF.

This rearrangement joins TRBV11-1 to TRBJ2-1; 10 nucleotides align to TRBD2. This CDR3 region has 16 residues. Trimming cost V 1 base and J 9 bases; bases outside gene matches: 9. Per the germline V gene, CDR1 is SGHAT and CDR2 is FQDESV (reference sequence). The CDR3 coding sequence is TGTGCCAGCAGCTTAGTCCTGGGACTAGCGTGGGGTGAGCAGTTCTTC. It is translated as CASSLVLGLAWGEQFF.

This chain joins TRBV11-1 and TRBJ2-2, with D possibly matching TRBD2 (5 bases). With 6 bases removed from V and 0 bases from J, the gap between germline ends came to 11 bases. Germline V gene data show CDR1 as SGHAT and CDR2 as FQDESV (reference sequence). This CDR3 is built from 15 residues. The CDR3 here is CASSSDWTNTGELFF. CDR3 DNA: TGTGCCAGCAGTTCGGACTGGACGAACACCGGGGAGCTGTTTTTT.

Only one count was recorded for this clone. This rearrangement joins TRBV5-1 to TRBJ2-7; TRBD2 matches at 13 bases. Germline lookup yields CDR1 SGHRS and CDR2 YFSETQ. V dropped 7 bases and J dropped 5; count of bases not matched to a gene: 6. The CDR3 covers 14 residues. The CDR3 here is CASRTSGSLNEQYF. CDR3 nucleotide sequence: TGCGCCAGCCGGACTAGCGGGAGCCTAAACGAGCAGTACTTC.

This chain joins TRBV19 and TRBJ2-7; possibly TRBD1 for D (6 bases). The CDR3 runs to 15 residues. CDR1 LNHDA and CDR2 SQIVND come from the germline V gene (reference sequence). Trimming cost V 5 bases and J 3 bases, with 17 bases left between them. The CDR3 nucleotides are TGTGCCAGTAGTCTCGGGTTAACAGGGAGCTACGAGCAGTACTTC. Its protein product is CASSLGLTGSYEQYF.

The gene calls are TRBV5-1 and TRBJ1-5; 8 nucleotides match TRBD1. This CDR3 contains 15 residues. From germline, CDR1 is SGHRS and CDR2 YFSETQ. Unmatched junction bases numbered 3, after V lost 0 bases and J lost 4 bases. As DNA, the CDR3 is TGCGCCAGCAGCTTGGGGACAGGGAGAAATCAGCCCCAGCATTTT. Residues: CASSLGTGRNQPQHF.

V is TRBV7-2 and J is TRBJ1-2; possible D gene TRBD1, 6 bases. The ends were cut back, 1 base at V and 2 bases at J, with 17 bases in the middle. The CDR3 is 17 amino acids. Germline CDR1 reads SGHTA; CDR2 reads FQGNSA. CDR3 sequence reads: CASSLVGGTGLNYGYTF. In nucleotides, the CDR3 is TGTGCCAGCAGCTTAGTAGGAGGAACAGGGTTAAACTATGGCTACACCTTC.

In this sample, this clone turned up once. The chain carries TRBV3-1 (or the pseudogene TRBV3-2) and TRBJ2-5; D gene unclear. The V end lost 4 bases, the J end lost 2 bases, and 5 bases lay between the germline ends. This CDR3 region has 12 residues. Germline CDR1 LGHDT, CDR2 YNNKEL (reference sequence). CDR3 nucleotide sequence: TGTGCCAGCAGCCGGCTTCAAGAGACCCAGTACTTC. Its protein product is CASSRLQETQYF.

The chain has TRBV7-3 and TRBJ2-3; the match to TRBD2 covers 14 bases. CDR1 and CDR2 (germline): SGHTA, FQGTGA. The CDR3 length is 16 residues. With 5 bases clipped from V and 4 bases from J, the junction kept 5 bases outside the gene matches. CDR3 amino acids: CASSPRTSGRPDTQYF. The CDR3 DNA sequence: TGTGCCAGCAGCCCTCGGACTAGCGGGAGGCCAGATACGCAGTATTTT. The whole variable domain, filled in from reference TRBV7-3 and TRBJ2-3, reads GAGVSQTPSNKVTEKGKYVELRCDPISGHTALYWYRQSLGQGPEFLIYFQGTGAADDSGLPNDRFFAVRPEGSVSTLKIQRTERGDSAVYLCASSPRTSGRPDTQYFGPGTRLTVL.

The chain links TRBV5-1 to TRBJ2-3; no clear D. The germline CDR1 and CDR2 sequences are SGHRS and YFSETQ. This CDR3 is 17 amino acids long. V was shortened by 3 bases and J by 4 bases, with 21 bases between the two germline ends. Here the CDR3 reads CASSSYPGDPTSDTQYF. CDR3 nucleotide sequence: TGCGCCAGCAGCTCCTACCCCGGAGATCCTACCTCAGATACGCAGTATTTT. The full variable domain, rest sourced from reference TRBV5-1 and TRBJ2-3, is KAGVTQTPRYLIKTRGQQVTLSCSPISGHRSVSWYQQTPGQGLQFLFEYFSETQRNKGNFPGRFSGRQFSNSRSEMNVSTLELGDSALYLCASSSYPGDPTSDTQYFGPGTRLTVL.

This rearrangement joins TRBV4-3 to TRBJ2-2; TRBD2 agrees at 7 bases. This CDR3 comprises 15 residues. Trimming at V came to 1 base and at J to 4 bases, leaving 3 bases not matched to a gene. CDR1 LGHNA and CDR2 YSLEER come from the germline V gene. The CDR3 reads CASSQAGGGTGELFF. CDR3 coding DNA: TGCGCCAGCAGCCAAGCGGGAGGAGGCACCGGGGAGCTGTTTTTT.

The chain carries TRBV10-1 and TRBJ1-2; tentatively, D is TRBD1 (6 bases). The CDR3 totals 13 residues. The germline V gene has CDR1 WNHNN and CDR2 SYGVQD (reference sequence). Trimming left V 4 bases short and J 2 bases short, with 8 bases between. Here the CDR3 reads CASSGDRNYGYTF. In DNA, the CDR3 is TGCGCCAGCAGTGGAGACAGGAACTATGGCTACACCTTC.

The chain uses TRBV12-3 or TRBV12-4 and TRBJ2-5; 8 bases map to TRBD2. The CDR3 consists of 13 residues. The V segment lost 3 bases and the J segment 4 bases; nucleotides outside the gene matches: 1. In DNA form, the CDR3 reads TGTGCCAGCAGTTTCGGGAGGGTAGAGACCCAGTACTTC. Encoded protein: CASSFGRVETQYF.

The CDR3 reads CASSFDIFGNTIYF. CDR3 DNA: TGTGCCAGCAGCTTCGACATTTTCGGAAACACCATATATTTT. The chain joins TRBV7-8 to TRBJ1-3; D gene ambiguous. This CDR3 is built from 14 residues. Germline V gives CDR1 SGHVS, CDR2 FQNEAQ. V dropped 3 bases and J dropped 4 bases, with 10 bases sitting between them.

V and J are TRBV3-1 (or the pseudogene TRBV3-2) and TRBJ1-2, with 8 positions matching TRBD1. Germline V gene data show CDR1 as LGHDT and CDR2 as YNNKEL (reference sequence). The CDR3 spans 15 residues. Losses at the gene ends were 1 base for V and 7 bases for J; bases not matched to a gene: 8. In nucleotides, the CDR3 is TGTGCCAGCAGCCAAGTATCAGGGGGCTCGGGTGGCTACACCTTC. Translating gives CASSQVSGGSGGYTF.

V usage is TRBV11-2 and J usage is TRBJ2-1; 10 positions agree with TRBD2. The germline V gene encodes CDR1 SGHAT and CDR2 FQNNGV. J was trimmed by 8 bases and V by 3 bases; bases with no gene match: 13. The CDR3 loop spans 17 amino acids. The CDR3: CASSLDPTSGVSDEQFF. The CDR3 coding sequence is TGTGCCAGCAGCTTGGACCCAACTAGCGGGGTGAGCGATGAGCAGTTCTTC.

As regards this clone: Distinct nucleotide sequences in the sample also encode this CDR3. The chain employs TRBV27 and TRBJ1-2, with 9 bases matching TRBD1. The CDR3 loop spans 13 amino acids. The germline V gene encodes CDR1 MNHEY and CDR2 SMNVEV (reference sequence). Germline trimming cut 6 bases from V and 4 bases from J; bases unmatched to any gene: 3. CDR3 bases: TGTGCCAGCAGGGGGGACAGGGTCTATGGCTACACCTTC. Its protein is CASRGDRVYGYTF.

The rearrangement joins TRBV7-3 to TRBJ2-5; 7 nucleotides match TRBD2. This CDR3 region has 13 residues. Germline assignment: CDR1 SGHTA and CDR2 FQGTGA. Unmatched junction bases numbered 2, after V lost 3 bases and J lost 4 bases. CDR3 bases: TGTGCCAGCAGCTTGAGGGAGGGAGAGACCCAGTACTTC. The encoded protein is CASSLREGETQYF.

This clone showed up just once. V is TRBV5-1 and J is TRBJ1-3; D remains unclear. The V end lost 4 bases, the J end lost 0 bases, and 20 bases lay between the germline ends. CDR1 SGHRS and CDR2 YFSETQ come from the germline V gene. The length of the CDR3 is 18 residues. Here the CDR3 reads CASSQIGLGRSSGNTIYF. As DNA, the CDR3 is TGCGCCAGCAGCCAAATTGGACTGGGAAGAAGCTCTGGAAACACCATATATTTT.

This rearrangement joins TRBV5-5 to TRBJ2-7; D is ambiguous. Germline CDR1 reads SGHKS; CDR2 reads YYEKEE (reference sequence). The V end was cut by 6 bases, the J end by 3 bases, with 13 bases between. This CDR3 comprises 13 residues. CDR3 sequence reads: CASTTSLFYEQYF. The CDR3 DNA is TGTGCCAGCACCACTTCCCTTTTCTACGAGCAGTACTTC. The whole variable domain, remainder taken from reference TRBV5-5 and TRBJ2-7, is DAGVTQSPTHLIKTRGQQVTLRCSPISGHKSVSWYQQVLGQGPQFIFQYYEKEERGRGNFPDRFSARQFPNYSSELNVNALLLGDSALYLCASTTSLFYEQYFGPGTRLTVT.

The V and J genes are TRBV7-9 and TRBJ1-2; unclear D gene. CDR3 length equals 13 residues. V was clipped by 4 bases and J by 7 bases, with 13 bases between them. Germline assignment: CDR1 SEHNR and CDR2 FQNEAQ (reference sequence). Here the CDR3 DNA reads TGTGCCAGCAGCTCTAATTCGGGTTCTGGCTACACCTTC. This encodes CASSSNSGSGYTF.